Listed below are T cell receptor beta chains from one sample, sequenced in a study of T cell repertoires in cytomegalovirus infection. Antigen specificity for these receptors is unknown. TCRdb processed the reads anew with MiXCR; each CDR3 protein has one entry. The repertoire includes about 110,000 distinct CDR3 sequences, roughly 9.1% of them detected once, and 25% to 40% sits in the top ten. Material: PBMCs, sequenced either directly or after in vitro stimulation (not recorded which). The receptors here all came from a human donor in good health (CMV status not recorded). Some clones in this sample may be carry-over from other donors' samples. The conserved cysteine and the conserved F or W are not part of the CDR3 here.

j_gene,v_gene,CDR3aa
TRBJ2-7,TRBV12-3/TRBV12-4,ASSSRDSGSYEQY
TRBJ2-5,TRBV12-3/TRBV12-4,ASSPVTGETQY
TRBJ2-5,TRBV9,ASSPQAGGPETQY
TRBJ2-1,TRBV19,ASSEGHEEQF
TRBJ2-1,TRBV11-2,ASSLDRTEEQF
TRBJ2-5,TRBV7-8,ASSLVSETQY
TRBJ1-2,TRBV7-8,ASSLREGEAYGYT
TRBJ2-3,TRBV7-3,ASSFGGADTQY
TRBJ2-7,TRBV12-3/TRBV12-4,ASSLGLVSYEQY
TRBJ2-5,TRBV29-1,SVLAGGHQETQY
TRBJ1-5,TRBV27,ASSPGTDSNQPQH
TRBJ2-1,TRBV19,ASRGQGALSSYNEQF
TRBJ2-7,TRBV28,ASSLVGTGVYEQY
TRBJ2-2,TRBV7-9,ASSLGSGTLNTGELF
TRBJ2-2,TRBV28,ASTSSGHNTGELF
TRBJ2-5,TRBV11-3,ASSYRPRAGQETQY
TRBJ1-2,TRBV12-3/TRBV12-4,ASTLRSGTGVDYGYT
TRBJ2-3,TRBV28,ASSLSQAHTDTQY
TRBJ1-1,TRBV20-1,SAKNRRNTEAF
TRBJ1-4,TRBV4-2,ASSRDGGNEKLF
TRBJ1-5,TRBV7-2,ASSPWGGNQPQH
TRBJ2-1,TRBV14,ASSQDRRDKF
TRBJ2-4,TRBV28,ASSFLGTAYKNIQY
TRBJ2-2,TRBV7-8,ASSPRAGANTGELF
TRBJ2-3,TRBV11-2,ASSLSRDTDTQY
TRBJ1-5,TRBV7-9,ASSFQGNNQPQH
TRBJ1-1,TRBV6-6,ASTYGGDTEAF
TRBJ1-1,TRBV6-2/TRBV6-3,ASSYSGRGAF
TRBJ1-1,TRBV12-3/TRBV12-4,ASTRDRLNTEAF
TRBJ1-5,TRBV7-8,ASSLGRTGSQPQH
TRBJ2-6,TRBV19,ASSKGSSGANVLT
TRBJ2-2,TRBV6-1,ASSEWTSGSNGNSGELF
TRBJ2-1,TRBV12-3/TRBV12-4,ASVPRRVAVYNEQF
TRBJ2-1,TRBV20-1,SAPTSGRPDNEQF
TRBJ2-1,TRBV12-3/TRBV12-4,ASSLLSGMGEQF
TRBJ1-3,TRBV12-3/TRBV12-4,ASSINPTGGNTIY
TRBJ1-5,TRBV5-5,ASSPRAAAVQPQH
TRBJ2-5,TRBV12-3/TRBV12-4,ASSPPPGLAGQETQY
TRBJ2-5,TRBV11-2,ASSHPGTGEETQY
TRBJ1-4,TRBV6-5,ASRPGTGANEKLF
TRBJ2-5,TRBV7-6,ASSFGLAGETQY
TRBJ2-3,TRBV6-2/TRBV6-3,ASETWTATDTQY
TRBJ2-1,TRBV10-3,AISFPGSGTQSYNEQF
TRBJ2-1,TRBV4-1,ASSQDPGVRRQF
TRBJ2-3,TRBV7-2,ASSFSGGGTDTQY
TRBJ1-4,TRBV12-3/TRBV12-4,ASSWTADNEKLF
TRBJ2-3,TRBV30,AWILAGADTQY
TRBJ1-1,TRBV14,ASSQAFRGRTEAF
TRBJ1-5,TRBV28,ASSSAGQGASNQPQH
TRBJ2-3,TRBV5-1,ASSFRDVMADTQY
TRBJ1-2,TRBV19,ASSIPGATYGYT
TRBJ1-1,TRBV5-1,ASSLFQGGTEAF
TRBJ2-1,TRBV2,ASSLSAGGCQF